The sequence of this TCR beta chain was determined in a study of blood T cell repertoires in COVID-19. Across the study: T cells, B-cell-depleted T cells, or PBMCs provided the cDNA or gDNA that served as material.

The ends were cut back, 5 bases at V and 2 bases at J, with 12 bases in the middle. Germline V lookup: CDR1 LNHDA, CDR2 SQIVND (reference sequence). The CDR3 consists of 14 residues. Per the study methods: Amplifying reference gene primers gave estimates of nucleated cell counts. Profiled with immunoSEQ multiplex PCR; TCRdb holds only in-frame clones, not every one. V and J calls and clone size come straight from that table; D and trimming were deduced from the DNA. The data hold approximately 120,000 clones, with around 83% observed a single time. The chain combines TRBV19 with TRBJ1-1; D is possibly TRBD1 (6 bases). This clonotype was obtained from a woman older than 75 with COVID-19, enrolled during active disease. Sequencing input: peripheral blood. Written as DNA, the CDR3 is TGTGCCAGTAGTTCGTACAGGGTCAACACTGAAGCTTTCTTT. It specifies CASSSYRVNTEAFF.